The present T cell receptor beta chain was sequenced within a study of T cells in Graves' hyperthyroidism and ophthalmopathy. Study in general: The authors collected peripheral blood at initial diagnosis, before any treatment.

TCR beta CDR3 regions were amplified from RNA transcripts. HTBI primers were the set used in a first-round RT-PCR of the TCR CDR3. Each CDR3 protein gets one entry after TCRdb re-called the multiplex PCR reads with MiXCR. Of more than 550,000 distinct CDR3 sequences in the sample, roughly a sixth were seen once. Broader study findings: In blood, most of the thyroid clonotypes expanded above 0.001 were also present.

This clonotype was observed many times. As yet, its antigen is unknown. The V gene's germline CDR1 is DFQATT and CDR2 SNEGSKA (reference sequence). The CDR3 sequence is 17 residues long. With V trimmed by 5 bases and J by 2 bases, 10 bases remained unmatched. No progression to ophthalmopathy during 18 months of follow-up defined stable disease. Specimen: blood. This rearrangement joins TRBV20-1 to TRBJ2-6, with 9 bases fitting TRBD1. This sequence was found in a man between 50 and 59 years old with Graves' hyperthyroidism. The chain's CDR3 is CSAGKPGQGPGANVLTF. The DNA of the CDR3 is TGCAGTGCTGGAAAACCGGGACAGGGTCCTGGGGCCAACGTCCTGACTTTC.